The 14 T cell receptor beta chains given below trace back to one sample, sequenced in a study of cytomegalovirus exposure and HLA in healthy donors. Both 60 Vbeta primers and 13 Jbeta primers went into the PCR. Profiled with immunoSEQ multiplex PCR; TCRdb holds only in-frame clones, not every one. The sample includes 250,000 or so clones, about nine tenths of them seen just once. Sequenced input: PBMCs. These receptors all come from a girl aged 2-15 years in good health and CMV-seronegative.

The J gene is TRBJ2-7, the V gene TRBV9; 10 bases line up with TRBD1. The CDR3 covers 14 residues. CDR1 SGDLS and CDR2 YYNGEE come from the germline V gene. The V segment lost 3 bases and the J segment 5 bases; nucleotides outside the gene matches: 5. The DNA of the CDR3 is TGTGCCAGCAGCGAGGGACAGGGGAGGGACGAGCAGTACTTC. Translated, it gives CASSEGQGRDEQYF. The variable domain in full, completed from reference TRBV9 and TRBJ2-7, reads DSGVTQTPKHLITATGQRVTLRCSPRSGDLSVYWYQQSLDQGLQFLIQYYNGEERAKGNILERFSAQQFPDLHSELNLSSLELGDSALYFCASSEGQGRDEQYFGPGTRLTVT.

This clone was seen once. CDR3 protein: CASSIWGQNEKLFF. The CDR3 nucleotides read TGTGCCAGTAGTATTTGGGGACAGAATGAAAAACTGTTTTTT. The J gene is TRBJ1-4, the V gene TRBV19, with 7 bases identical to TRBD1. Losses at the gene ends were 3 bases for V and 5 bases for J; bases not matched to a gene: 3. Per germline, CDR1 LNHDA and CDR2 SQIVND (reference sequence). This CDR3 region has 14 residues.

The rearrangement joins TRBV29-1 to TRBJ2-3; D call uncertain. The germline V and J ends were trimmed by 8 bases and 2 bases, with 8 bases remaining between them. The CDR3 loop spans 11 amino acids. The germline CDR1 and CDR2 sequences are SQVTM and ANQGSEA. CDR3 region: CSPRITDTQYF. CDR3 sequence (DNA): TGCAGCCCCAGAATCACAGATACGCAGTATTTT.

V gene TRBV5-1 combines with J gene TRBJ2-3; 7 bases align to TRBD2. This CDR3 has 16 amino acids. The germline V gene encodes CDR1 SGHRS and CDR2 YFSETQ. V shed 3 bases and J 2 bases; nucleotides not matched to a gene: 9. The CDR3 reads CASSSLPGLSTDTQYF. CDR3 coding DNA: TGCGCCAGCAGCTCGTTACCGGGACTATCCACAGATACGCAGTATTTT.

The V gene is TRBV5-4, the J gene TRBJ2-1, with D possibly matching TRBD1 (6 bases). Germline CDR1 reads SGHNT; CDR2 reads YYREEE (reference sequence). V was clipped by 1 base and J by 0 bases, with 8 bases between them. CDR3 length: 15 residues. This chain's CDR3 is CASSLPRGSYNEQFF. CDR3 nucleotide sequence: TGTGCCAGCAGCTTGCCCAGGGGCTCCTACAATGAGCAGTTCTTC.

In DNA, the CDR3 is TGCGCCAGCAGTACCTCCCCAGGGGGAGATACGCAGTATTTT. Translated: CASSTSPGGDTQYF. The gene calls are TRBV10-1 and TRBJ2-3; 7 positions match TRBD1. J gave up 5 bases and V 5 bases, and 7 bases lay outside the gene matches. The germline CDR1 and CDR2 sequences are WNHNN and SYGVQD (reference sequence). The CDR3 is made up of 14 amino acids.

This chain joins TRBV19 and TRBJ2-7, with D unresolved. The V end was cut by 1 base, the J end by 0 bases, with 7 bases between. Germline V gene data show CDR1 as LNHDA and CDR2 as SQIVND (reference sequence). The CDR3 has 14 residues. The CDR3 DNA reads as TGTGCCAGTAGTATAGTTGCTAGCTCCTACGAGCAGTACTTC. Protein product: CASSIVASSYEQYF.

This rearrangement joins TRBV7-9 to TRBJ1-2, with TRBD1 identical over 7 bases. CDR1 and CDR2 from the germline V gene are SEHNR and FQNEAQ (reference sequence). This CDR3 comprises 12 residues. After removal of 6 bases from V and 6 bases from J, the junction contained 4 bases not matched to a gene. CDR3 bases: TGTGCCAGCAGTGGACAGGAAGATGGCTACACCTTC. The encoded protein is CASSGQEDGYTF.

This clone occurred once. The chain has TRBV7-9 and TRBJ1-1, with D perhaps matching TRBD1 (6 bases). The germline CDR1 and CDR2 sequences are SEHNR and FQNEAQ (reference sequence). The CDR3 runs 13 residues. V was cut by 5 bases and J by 4 bases, with 11 bases left in between. CDR3 in DNA: TGTGCCAGCAGCGCCGTGGGGGCCACTGAAGCTTTCTTT. This translates into CASSAVGATEAFF.

The V call is TRBV2, the J call TRBJ1-5; no reliable D call. The CDR3 extends over 15 amino acids. CDR1 SNHLY and CDR2 FYNNEI come from the germline V gene. Trimming left V 7 bases short and J 3 bases short, with 16 bases between. CDR3: CASTKGRQINQPQHF. The CDR3 nucleotides read TGTGCCAGCACCAAAGGGAGGCAGATCAATCAGCCCCAGCATTTT.

A note on this clone: Other nucleotide sequences from this sample produce the same CDR3. The chain links TRBV6-5 to TRBJ2-7; the match to TRBD1 covers 7 bases. The CDR3 is made up of 13 amino acids. Germline CDR1 reads MNHEY; CDR2 reads SVGAGI. With 6 bases clipped from V and 5 bases from J, the junction kept 7 bases outside the gene matches. As DNA, the CDR3 is TGTGCCAGCAGCCGAGACAGGGTCCACGAGCAGTACTTC. This encodes CASSRDRVHEQYF.

The chain uses TRBV11-2 and TRBJ2-5; the match to TRBD2 covers 11 bases. V lost 4 bases, J lost 6 bases, and 10 bases stayed unmatched. CDR3 length equals 16 residues. Germline CDR1 reads SGHAT; CDR2 reads FQNNGV. CDR3 nucleotide sequence: TGTGCCAGCAGCTCCCCCCCCGGGACTAGCGGAAAGACCCAGTACTTC. Translating it yields CASSSPPGTSGKTQYF.

The rearrangement uses TRBV6-5 and TRBJ2-7; D perhaps matches TRBD2 (6 bases). Germline lookup yields CDR1 MNHEY and CDR2 SVGAGI. V lost 2 bases and J lost 0, with 11 bases in between. The CDR3 covers 15 residues. As DNA, the CDR3 is TGTGCCAGCAGTTACAGGGACTCAAGCTCCTACGAGCAGTACTTC. It codes for CASSYRDSSSYEQYF.

The chain has TRBV5-6 and TRBJ2-5; D remains ambiguous. Trimming removed 0 bases from V and 2 bases from J, with 11 bases in between. The germline gives CDR1 SGHDT, CDR2 YYEEEE. The CDR3 spans 15 residues. CDR3 nucleotides: TGTGCCAGCAGCTTGGAGAGCCTGGTTCAAGAGACCCAGTACTTC. Translated: CASSLESLVQETQYF. The full variable domain, with the rest looked up from reference TRBV5-6 and TRBJ2-5, is DAGVTQSPTHLIKTRGQQVTLRCSPKSGHDTVSWYQQALGQGPQFIFQYYEEEERQRGNFPDRFSGHQFPNYSSELNVNALLLGDSALYLCASSLESLVQETQYFGPGTRLLVL.